This record concerns one T cell receptor beta chain sequence. This CDR3 comprises 11 residues. How the authors handled the data: Amplifying reference gene primers gave estimates of nucleated cell counts. Profiled with immunoSEQ multiplex PCR; TCRdb holds only in-frame clones, not every one. V and J calls and clone size are copied from that table; D and trimming were computed from the DNA. The repertoire includes approximately 100,000 clones, around 88% of them detected once, and roughly 19% sits in the top ten. The entry originates in a study of blood T cell repertoires in COVID-19. Study-wide context: COVID-19 samples collected from the United States, Italy and Spain covered acute and convalescent phases. PBMCs, B-cell-depleted T cells, or T cells provided the cDNA or gDNA that made up the material.

The sequence came from a human donor with acute or convalescent COVID-19. The donor label of this sample is uncertain. The sequencing sample was made of peripheral blood. The chain carries TRBV21-1 and TRBJ2-7; the table's D call TRBD1 went unverified against the DNA. TRBV21-1 is a known pseudogene. CDR3 nucleotides: TGTGCCAGGGGGGACAGCTACGAGCAGTACTTC. This sequence encodes CARGDSYEQYF.